Below are 20 T cell receptor beta chains sequenced from a single sample in a study of T cells expressing NK-cell markers. TCRdb re-called the 5' RACE reads; every CDR3 protein appears as one record, without DNA. This sample contains roughly 150,000 distinct CDR3 sequences. Input material: blood T cells: a sorted CD56 or NKG2C T cell subset, CD4+ or CD8+ T cells, or bulk PBMC T cells (not recorded which). The source is a man aged 18 to 69 in good health.

This sequence joins TRBV20-1 and TRBJ2-3. The germline V gene encodes CDR1 DFQATT and CDR2 SNEGSKA (reference sequence). CDR3 size: 15 residues. The CDR3 is CSASEILWGTDTQYF.

V and J are TRBV4-1 and TRBJ2-7; the TCRdb call, TRBD2, lacks DNA for checking. CDR1 is MGHRA, CDR2 YSYEKL, per germline. The CDR3 sequence is 15 residues long. CDR3 sequence: CASSQAASGPYEQYF.

The rearrangement links TRBV7-9 to TRBJ1-1. The CDR3 loop spans 13 amino acids. From germline, CDR1 is SEHNR and CDR2 FQNEAQ (reference sequence). CDR3 residues: CASSQNDRTEAFF. The variable domain in full, completed from reference TRBV7-9 and TRBJ1-1, reads DTGVSQNPRHKITKRGQNVTFRCDPISEHNRLYWYRQTLGQGPEFLTYFQNEAQLEKSRLLSDRFSAERPKGSFSTLEIQRTEQGDSAMYLCASSQNDRTEAFFGQGTRLTVV.

This chain links TRBV19 with TRBJ2-3. The CDR3 has 13 residues. The germline CDR1 and CDR2 sequences are LNHDA and SQIVND (reference sequence). CDR3 residues: CASSRKLHDTQYF.

The chain recombines TRBV6-1 with TRBJ2-7. The germline gives CDR1 MNHNS, CDR2 SASEGT. The length of the CDR3 is 15 residues. The CDR3: CASSEAIGNSDEQYF.

The chain recombines TRBV20-1 with TRBJ2-1; as DNA is missing, the TRBD2 call by TCRdb cannot be tested. Germline V gene sequence: CDR1 DFQATT, CDR2 SNEGSKA (reference sequence). The CDR3 runs 14 residues. The CDR3 protein is CSQKRGGAYNEQFF.

V usage is TRBV9 and J usage is TRBJ2-4; TCRdb names TRBD2, which stays unverified in the absence of DNA. The CDR3 is 16 residues long. CDR1 and CDR2 from the germline V gene are SGDLS and YYNGEE. The chain's CDR3 is CASSDLAGDTKNIQYF.

The chain uses TRBV19 and TRBJ1-1; with no DNA, the TCRdb D assignment of TRBD1 cannot be verified. CDR1 LNHDA and CDR2 SQIVND come from the germline V gene (reference sequence). The CDR3 is made up of 11 amino acids. The CDR3 is CASRGQTEAFF.

This chain joins TRBV27 and TRBJ1-1. The CDR3 loop spans 12 amino acids. Germline V gene sequence: CDR1 MNHEY, CDR2 SMNVEV (reference sequence). This CDR3 reads CASRKGFDEAFF.

The chain has TRBV7-6 and TRBJ1-5; TCRdb's assignment of TRBD1 cannot be checked, as there is no DNA. The CDR3 covers 13 residues. Germline assignment: CDR1 SGHVS and CDR2 FNYEAQ. The CDR3 reads CASSLTEDSRQHF. Full variable domain (rest looked up from reference TRBV7-6 and TRBJ1-5): GAGVSQSPRYKVTKRGQDVALRCDPISGHVSLYWYRQALGQGPEFLTYFNYEAQQDKSGLPNDRFSAERPEGSISTLTIQRTEQRDSAMYRCASSLTEDSRQHFGDGTRLSIL.

The chain is built from TRBV6-1 and TRBJ1-1; TCRdb calls TRBD1, which cannot be checked without DNA. The CDR3 covers 16 residues. Germline V gene lookup returns CDR1 MNHNS and CDR2 SASEGT. The CDR3 loop reads CASSPQDRVQNTEAFF.

CDR3 in amino acids: CASSQGRTRPYEQYF. This rearrangement joins TRBV3-1 to TRBJ2-7. Germline CDR1 reads LGHDT; CDR2 reads YNNKEL (reference sequence). This CDR3 region has 15 residues.

The chain has TRBV12-3 or TRBV12-4 and TRBJ1-2. This CDR3 spans 12 amino acids. CDR3 loop: CAGGRTNYGYTF.

The chain joins TRBV20-1 to TRBJ2-7; with no DNA, the TCRdb D assignment of TRBD2 cannot be verified. Germline loops: CDR1 DFQATT, CDR2 SNEGSKA (reference sequence). The CDR3 runs 17 residues. CDR3 residues: CSADQPGLAGGHYEQYF.

The J gene is TRBJ1-1, the V gene TRBV2; TCRdb gives TRBD1 as the D gene, but with no DNA this cannot be confirmed. The CDR3 has 18 residues. Per the germline V gene, CDR1 is SNHLY and CDR2 is FYNNEI. CDR3: CASSGDRSDPYMNTEAFF. Full variable domain (missing parts from reference TRBV2 and TRBJ1-1): EPEVTQTPSHQVTQMGQEVILRCVPISNHLYFYWYRQILGQKVEFLVSFYNNEISEKSEIFDDQFSVERPDGSNFTLKIRSTKLEDSAMYFCASSGDRSDPYMNTEAFFGQGTRLTVV.

The rearrangement uses TRBV7-8 and TRBJ2-2; TCRdb proposes TRBD1, but this gene call is untestable without DNA. CDR1 and CDR2 from the germline V gene are SGHVS and FQNEAQ. CDR3 length: 17 amino acids. CDR3 region: CASSSPAGYKNTGELFF.

The rearrangement uses TRBV7-9 and TRBJ1-2. Germline CDR1 SEHNR, CDR2 FQNEAQ (reference sequence). The CDR3 length is 17 residues. The CDR3 sequence: CASSLPMEAGHNYGYTF.

This chain joins TRBV30 and TRBJ2-1; absent DNA, TCRdb's TRBD2 call cannot be checked. The CDR3 contains 15 residues. Germline lookup yields CDR1 GTSNPN and CDR2 SVGIG (reference sequence). CDR3 sequence reads: CAWSDLAGGYNEQFF.

J is TRBJ2-2 and V is TRBV4-1. The CDR3 is made up of 15 amino acids. Germline CDR1 is MGHRA and CDR2 is YSYEKL. The CDR3 is CASSQGREDTGELFF.

The J gene is TRBJ1-2, the V gene TRBV5-4; TCRdb calls TRBD1, which cannot be checked without DNA. The CDR3 covers 11 residues. CDR1 SGHNT and CDR2 YYREEE come from the germline V gene (reference sequence). Here the CDR3 reads CASGYRNGYTF. The whole variable domain, remainder taken from reference TRBV5-4 and TRBJ1-2, is ETGVTQSPTHLIKTRGQQVTLRCSSQSGHNTVSWYQQALGQGPQFIFQYYREEENGRGNFPPRFSGLQFPNYSSELNVNALELDDSALYLCASGYRNGYTFGSGTRLTVV.